This T cell receptor beta chain was documented in a study of regulatory and conventional T cells in RAG deficiency. TCRdb keeps only in-frame clones here, not all; method: immunoSEQ multiplex PCR. The table records about 46,000 clones, around 90% of them present only once. For this clone: Antigen: not known.

Genomic DNA came from blood conventional CD4+ T cells gated CD25-low CD127-high. General study results and limits: In Omenn syndrome, Treg and Tconv repertoires overlapped >80%. Treg unique TCR beta sequences were 90 to 100-fold fewer in Omenn syndrome and CID/AS patients than controls. Omenn CD25-high CD127-low cells may be activated cells, not true Tregs.

The junction had 4 bases not matched to a gene; V was cut back by 5 bases and J by 3 bases. The germline V gene encodes CDR1 SEHNR and CDR2 FQNEAQ (reference sequence). CDR3 size: 15 residues. These same records also appear under a second study, on regulatory T cells. Turning to that study: The PCR used 52 TRBV and 13 TRBJ primers.

The origin of this receptor is a human donor in good health. V is TRBV7-9 and J is TRBJ2-3; TRBD2 matches 11 bases. Specimen: CD4+ effector T cells sorted from blood. The CDR3 loop reads CASSITSGRTDTQYF. CDR3 nucleotides: TGTGCCAGCAGCATCACTAGCGGGAGAACAGATACGCAGTATTTT.